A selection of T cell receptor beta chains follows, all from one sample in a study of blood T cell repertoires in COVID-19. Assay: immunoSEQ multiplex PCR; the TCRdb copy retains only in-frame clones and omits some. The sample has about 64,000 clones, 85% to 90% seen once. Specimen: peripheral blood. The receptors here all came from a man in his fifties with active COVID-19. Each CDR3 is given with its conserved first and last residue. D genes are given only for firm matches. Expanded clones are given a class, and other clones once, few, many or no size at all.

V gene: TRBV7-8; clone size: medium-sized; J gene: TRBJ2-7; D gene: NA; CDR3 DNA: TGTGCCAGCAGCTACCCAAGGAGGGACGAGCAGTACTTC; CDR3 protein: CASSYPRRDEQYF
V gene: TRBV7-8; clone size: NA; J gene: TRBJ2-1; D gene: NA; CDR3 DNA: TGTGCCAGCAGCTTAGTGATGGCGGGATACAATGAGCAGTTCTTC; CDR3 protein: CASSLVMAGYNEQFF
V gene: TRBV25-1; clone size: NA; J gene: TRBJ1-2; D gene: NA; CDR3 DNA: TGTGCCAGCAGGGCTGGGGAGAGTGGCTACACCTTC; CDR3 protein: CASRAGESGYTF
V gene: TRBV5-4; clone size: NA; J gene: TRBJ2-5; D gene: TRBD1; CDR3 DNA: TGTGCCAGCAGCTCGGGACAGGGCCAAGAGACCCAGTACTTC; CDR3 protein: CASSSGQGQETQYF
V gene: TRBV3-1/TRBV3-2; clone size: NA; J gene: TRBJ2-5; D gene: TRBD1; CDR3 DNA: TGTGCCAGCAGCCAAGATGGGGGGACAGGGGGAAAAGAGACCCAGTACTTC; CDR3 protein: CASSQDGGTGGKETQYF
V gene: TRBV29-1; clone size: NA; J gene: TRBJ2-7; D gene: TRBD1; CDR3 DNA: TGCAGCGTTGGGCAGGGACAGGGTAGCGAGCAGTACTTC; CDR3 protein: CSVGQGQGSEQYF
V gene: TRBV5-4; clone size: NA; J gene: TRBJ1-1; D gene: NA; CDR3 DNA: TGTGCCAGCATCCGGACCCCGGGAACTGAAGCTTTCTTT; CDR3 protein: CASIRTPGTEAFF
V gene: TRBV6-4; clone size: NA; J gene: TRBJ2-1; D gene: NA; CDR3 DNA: TGTGCCAGCAGCGCAAGGGAGACGGGGGGCTACTCCTACAATGAGCAGTTCTTC; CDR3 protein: CASSARETGGYSYNEQFF
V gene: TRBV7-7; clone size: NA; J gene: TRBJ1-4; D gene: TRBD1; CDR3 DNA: TGTGCCAGCAGCTTCTTCCGGGACAGGAGTCAATCAACTAATGAAAAACTGTTTTTT; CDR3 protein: CASSFFRDRSQSTNEKLFF
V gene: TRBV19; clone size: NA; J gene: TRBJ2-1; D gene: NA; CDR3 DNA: TGTGCCAGTAGTGGGCAGGGGTACAATGAGCAGTTCTTC; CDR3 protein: CASSGQGYNEQFF
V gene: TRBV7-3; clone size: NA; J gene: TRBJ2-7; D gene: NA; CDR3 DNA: TGTGCCAGCAGCGACGGGGGGCTACTCTACGAGCAGTACTTC; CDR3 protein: CASSDGGLLYEQYF
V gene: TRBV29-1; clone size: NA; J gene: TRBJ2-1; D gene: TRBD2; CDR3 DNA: TGCAGCGGGCCCCTTAGCGGGAGGTCCTACAATGAGCAGTTCTTC; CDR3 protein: CSGPLSGRSYNEQFF
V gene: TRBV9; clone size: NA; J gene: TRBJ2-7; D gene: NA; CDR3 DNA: TGTGCCAGCAGCGTAGGGGAGCAGAACTACGAGCAGTACTTC; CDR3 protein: CASSVGEQNYEQYF
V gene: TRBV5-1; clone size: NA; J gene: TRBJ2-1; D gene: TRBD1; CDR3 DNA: TGCGCCAGCAGCCCAGACCCCCAGGGGGATCAGTTCTTC; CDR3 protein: CASSPDPQGDQFF
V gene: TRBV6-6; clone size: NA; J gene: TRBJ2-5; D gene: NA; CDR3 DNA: TGTGCCAGTCGTGATGGGGGGAATACCCGACAAGAGACCCAGTACTTC; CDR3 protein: CASRDGGNTRQETQYF
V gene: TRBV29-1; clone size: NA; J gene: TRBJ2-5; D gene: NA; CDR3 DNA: TGCAGCGCCGACCACGGGAGGACAGAAGAGACCCAGTACTTC; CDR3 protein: CSADHGRTEETQYF
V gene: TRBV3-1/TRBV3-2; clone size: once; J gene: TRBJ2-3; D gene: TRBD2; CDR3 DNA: TGTGCCAGCAGCCAACCGGCGGGAGCGACAGATACGCAGTATTTT; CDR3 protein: CASSQPAGATDTQYF
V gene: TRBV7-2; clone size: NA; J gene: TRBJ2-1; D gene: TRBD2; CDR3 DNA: TGTGCCAGCAGCTCCACTAGCGGGGGGGCCAATGAGCAGTTCTTC; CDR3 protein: CASSSTSGGANEQFF
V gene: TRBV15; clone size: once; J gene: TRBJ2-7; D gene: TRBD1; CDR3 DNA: TGTGCCACCAGCACTGACAGGGGGCTAATATACGAGCAGTACTTC; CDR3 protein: CATSTDRGLIYEQYF
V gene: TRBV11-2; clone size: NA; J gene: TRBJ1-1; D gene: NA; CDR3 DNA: TGTGCCAGCAAAGGACTAAGGGACACTGAAGCTTTCTTT; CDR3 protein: CASKGLRDTEAFF
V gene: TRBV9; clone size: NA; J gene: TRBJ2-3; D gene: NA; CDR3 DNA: TGTGCCAGCAGCAAATGGGCTATACCGGGCACAGATACGCAGTATTTT; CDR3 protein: CASSKWAIPGTDTQYF
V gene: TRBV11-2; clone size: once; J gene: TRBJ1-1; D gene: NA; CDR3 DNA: TGTGCCAGCAGCTCCCTGACAGCTGAAGCTTTCTTT; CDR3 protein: CASSSLTAEAFF
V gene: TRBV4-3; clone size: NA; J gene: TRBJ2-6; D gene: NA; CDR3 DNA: TGCGCCAGCAGCCAAGGACAGAAAGGGACTGGGGCCAACGTCCTGACTTTC; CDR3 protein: CASSQGQKGTGANVLTF
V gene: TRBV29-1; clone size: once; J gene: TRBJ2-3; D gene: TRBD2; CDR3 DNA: TGCAGCGCGCCGGGACTAGCCTCAACAGATACGCAGTATTTT; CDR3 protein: CSAPGLASTDTQYF
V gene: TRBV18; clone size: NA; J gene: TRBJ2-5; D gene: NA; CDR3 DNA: TGTGCCAGCTCACCAAGCAAGCCGGGTCGGGAGACCCAGTACTTC; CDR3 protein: CASSPSKPGRETQYF
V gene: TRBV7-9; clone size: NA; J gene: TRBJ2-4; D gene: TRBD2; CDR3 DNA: TGTGCCAGCAGCTTAGAGGCGGGGGTCAAGTACTTC; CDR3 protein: CASSLEAGVKYF
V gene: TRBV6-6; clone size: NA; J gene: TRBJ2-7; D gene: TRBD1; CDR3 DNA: TGTGCCAGCAGTTACTCGACAGGGGCCTACGAGCAGTACTTC; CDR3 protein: CASSYSTGAYEQYF
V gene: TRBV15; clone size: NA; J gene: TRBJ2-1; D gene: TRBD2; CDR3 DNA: TGTGCCACCAGCATAAAAGCGGGAGGTACGGGTGAGCAGTTCTTC; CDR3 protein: CATSIKAGGTGEQFF
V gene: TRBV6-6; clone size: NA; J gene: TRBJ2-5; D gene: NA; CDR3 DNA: TGTGCCACTAGTGAAGAGACCCAGTACTTC; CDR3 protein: CATSEETQYF
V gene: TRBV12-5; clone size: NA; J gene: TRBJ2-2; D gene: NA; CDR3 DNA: TGTGCTAGTGGTTTGGTAACCCAGGGCGGTTGGACCGGGGAGCTGTTTTTT; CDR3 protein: CASGLVTQGGWTGELFF
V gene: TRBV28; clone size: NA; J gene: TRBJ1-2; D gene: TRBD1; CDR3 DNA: TGTGCCAGCGGTTATTCCGGGACAGGGGGACGCGGCTACACCTTC; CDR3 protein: CASGYSGTGGRGYTF
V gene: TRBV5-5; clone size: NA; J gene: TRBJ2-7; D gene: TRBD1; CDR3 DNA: TGTGCCAGCAGCTTGGTGATTCGCCGGACAGGGGACTACGAGCAGTACTTC; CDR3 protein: CASSLVIRRTGDYEQYF
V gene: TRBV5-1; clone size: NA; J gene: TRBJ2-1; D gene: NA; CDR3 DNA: TGCGCCAGCAGCTTGAATTGGCGGGAGCAGTTCTTC; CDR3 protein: CASSLNWREQFF
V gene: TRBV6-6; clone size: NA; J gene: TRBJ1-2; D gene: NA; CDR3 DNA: TGTGCCAGCAGTGGTAGGGGCGGGAATGGCTACACCTTC; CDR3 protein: CASSGRGGNGYTF
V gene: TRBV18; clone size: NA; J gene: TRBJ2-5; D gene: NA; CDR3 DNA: TGTGCCAGCTCGCGGCTTTTGGAGACCCAGTACTTC; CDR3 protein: CASSRLLETQYF
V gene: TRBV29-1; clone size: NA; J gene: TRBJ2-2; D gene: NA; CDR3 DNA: TGCAGCGGGGGAGAGGGAGGCACCGGGGAGCTGTTTTTT; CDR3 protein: CSGGEGGTGELFF
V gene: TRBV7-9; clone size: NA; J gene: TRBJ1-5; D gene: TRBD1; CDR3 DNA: TGTGCCAGCAGCTTAGGAGGGACAGGGGAAAATCAGCCCCAGCATTTT; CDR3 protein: CASSLGGTGENQPQHF
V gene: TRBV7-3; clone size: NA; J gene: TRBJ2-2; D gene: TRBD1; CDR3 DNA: TGTGCCAGCAGCGCAGTCTCAGACAGGGCGAACACCGGGGAGCTGTTTTTT; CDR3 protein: CASSAVSDRANTGELFF
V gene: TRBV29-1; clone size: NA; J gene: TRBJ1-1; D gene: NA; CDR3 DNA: TGCAGCGTTGTTGTGACTGGGACTGAAGCTTTCTTT; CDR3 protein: CSVVVTGTEAFF
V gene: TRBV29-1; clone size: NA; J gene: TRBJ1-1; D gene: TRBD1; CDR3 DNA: TGCAGCGTCGACGACAGGGTACTAAACACTGAAGCTTTCTTT; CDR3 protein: CSVDDRVLNTEAFF
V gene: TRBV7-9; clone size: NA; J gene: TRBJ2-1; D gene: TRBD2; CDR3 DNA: TGTGCCAGCAGCGAAGGGACTAGCGCGCCCTACAATGAGCAGTTCTTC; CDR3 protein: CASSEGTSAPYNEQFF
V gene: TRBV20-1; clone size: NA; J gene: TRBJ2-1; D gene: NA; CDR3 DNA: TGCAGTGGGTCTAGGTCCTATGAGCAGTTCTTC; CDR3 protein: CSGSRSYEQFF
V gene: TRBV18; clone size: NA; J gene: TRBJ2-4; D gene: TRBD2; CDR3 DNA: TGTGCCAGCTCGGAACCTGGACTAGCGGGAGGAAACATTCAGTACTTC; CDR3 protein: CASSEPGLAGGNIQYF
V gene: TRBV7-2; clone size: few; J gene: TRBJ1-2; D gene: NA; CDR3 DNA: TGTGCCAGCAGCGAAAACACCTATGGCTACACCTTC; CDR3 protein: CASSENTYGYTF
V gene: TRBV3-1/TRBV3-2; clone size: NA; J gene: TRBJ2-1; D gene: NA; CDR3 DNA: TGTGCCAGCAGCCCTCTGGGGCTGGAGCAGTTCTTC; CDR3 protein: CASSPLGLEQFF
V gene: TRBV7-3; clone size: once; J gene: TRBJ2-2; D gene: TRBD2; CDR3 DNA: TGTGCCAGCAGCTTACTAGCGGGAGGGCCGAACACCGGGGAGCTGTTTTTT; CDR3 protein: CASSLLAGGPNTGELFF
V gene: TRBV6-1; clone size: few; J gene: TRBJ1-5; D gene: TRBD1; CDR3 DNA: TGTGCCAGCAGTGAACCGCGACAGGGCTTCCGTCAGCCCCAGCATTTT; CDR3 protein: CASSEPRQGFRQPQHF
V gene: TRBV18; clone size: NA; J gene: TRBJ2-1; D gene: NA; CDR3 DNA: TGTGCCAGCTCACCACCGAACCAGCGGCCCAGCTCCTACAATGAACAGTTCTTC; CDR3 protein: CASSPPNQRPSSYNEQFF
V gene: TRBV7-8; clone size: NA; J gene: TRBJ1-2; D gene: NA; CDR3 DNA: TGTGCCAGCAGCTTATCAGCAGGGGAGACCTATGAAGGCTACACCTTC; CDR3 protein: CASSLSAGETYEGYTF
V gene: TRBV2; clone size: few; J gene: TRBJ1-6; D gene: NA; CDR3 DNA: TGTGCCAGCAAGGGGGACCCGGATAATTCACCCCTCCACTTT; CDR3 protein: CASKGDPDNSPLHF
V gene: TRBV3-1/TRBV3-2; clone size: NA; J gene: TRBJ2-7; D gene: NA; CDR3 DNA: TGTGCCAGCAGCCAAGGAAGGTCAGGGCAGTACTTC; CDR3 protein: CASSQGRSGQYF
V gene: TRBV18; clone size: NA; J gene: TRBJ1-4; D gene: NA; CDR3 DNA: TGTGCCAGCTCACCACCCGGGGGGAGGACTAATGAAAAACTGTTTTTT; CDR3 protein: CASSPPGGRTNEKLFF
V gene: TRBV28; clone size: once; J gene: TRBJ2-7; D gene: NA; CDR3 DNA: TGTGCCATCACCCGGGGGGCCAGGGAATACGAGCAGTACTTC; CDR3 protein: CAITRGAREYEQYF
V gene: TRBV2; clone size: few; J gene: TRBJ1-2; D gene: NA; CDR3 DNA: TGTGCCAAGACAGATTCTAACTATGGCTACACCTTC; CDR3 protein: CAKTDSNYGYTF
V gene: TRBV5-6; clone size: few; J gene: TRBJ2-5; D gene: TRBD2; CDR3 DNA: TGTGCCAGCAGCCCACTGGGGACTAGCGGGGGATCGGCCCAGTACTTC; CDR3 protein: CASSPLGTSGGSAQYF